These 7 T cell receptor beta chains share one sample of origin, sequenced in a study of a mutant IDH1 vaccine in newly diagnosed glioma. These TCRs are of unknown antigen specificity. Repertoires were generated with immunoSEQ multiplex PCR, while TCRdb's copy carries only in-frame clones and drops some. The table includes 50,000 to 60,000 clones, roughly nine tenths detected once. Time point of the sample: week 11, during vaccination. Doses comprised 300 ug of mutant IDH1 20-mer peptide each, plus topical imiquimod. The sequencing used PBMCs, collected from a glioma patient whose treatment included an IDH1 peptide vaccine. The receptors were sampled from a man aged 45-60 years with glioma.

The DNA of the CDR3 is TGTGCCAGCATTGGGACAGGGGGCCTCGAGCAGTACTTC. Translation gives CASIGTGGLEQYF. The gene calls are TRBV2 and TRBJ2-7, with 12 bases identical to TRBD1. With 7 bases clipped from V and 6 bases from J, the junction kept 4 bases outside the gene matches. The length of the CDR3 is 13 residues. Germline V gene sequence: CDR1 SNHLY, CDR2 FYNNEI.

This chain uses TRBV4-1 with TRBJ2-7; 9 nucleotides line up with TRBD2. J gave up 4 bases and V 1 base, and 5 bases lay outside the gene matches. The CDR3 extends over 15 amino acids. Germline loops: CDR1 MGHRA, CDR2 YSYEKL. The CDR3 DNA follows: TGCGCCAGCAGCCAAGTCTTAGCGGGAGAATACGAGCAGTACTTC. It translates to CASSQVLAGEYEQYF.

The chain combines TRBV28 with TRBJ2-7; D not resolved. The germline gives CDR1 MDHEN, CDR2 SYDVKM. V dropped 2 bases and J dropped 6 bases, with 11 bases sitting between them. This CDR3 has 13 residues. The CDR3 spells CASSLVLPGEQYF. In DNA form, the CDR3 reads TGTGCCAGCAGTTTAGTCCTCCCAGGCGAGCAGTACTTC.

V and J are TRBV18 and TRBJ2-1; D is undetermined. CDR1 KGHSH and CDR2 LQKENI come from the germline V gene. This CDR3 has 14 residues. V lost 3 bases, J lost 5 bases, and 11 bases lay in between. CDR3 amino acids: CASSPLTRNNEQFF. CDR3 nucleotide sequence: TGTGCCAGCTCACCTCTGACACGTAACAATGAGCAGTTCTTC.

This chain uses TRBV7-6 with TRBJ2-7; D gene uncertain. CDR3 length equals 15 residues. Germline lookup yields CDR1 SGHVS and CDR2 FNYEAQ. Trimming took 10 bases from V and 0 from J, leaving 19 bases between them. DNA of the CDR3: TGTGCCACCACCCCCTCGGCGGCCAGCTCCTACGAGCAGTACTTC. As protein: CATTPSAASSYEQYF.

The CDR3 reads CASGLVRGGPRPHQPQHF. The DNA of the CDR3 is TGTGCTAGTGGTTTGGTAAGAGGGGGGCCCAGACCCCATCAGCCCCAGCATTTT. This chain connects TRBV12-5 to TRBJ1-5, with a tentative D call TRBD1 (6 bases). V lost 0 bases and J lost 5, with 20 bases in between. CDR3 length: 18 residues. In germline, CDR1 is LGHNT, CDR2 FRNRAP.

This rearrangement joins TRBV4-3 to TRBJ1-6; 12 bases align to TRBD1. The CDR3 is made up of 16 amino acids. Germline assignment: CDR1 LGHNA and CDR2 YSLEER. Losses at the gene ends were 1 base for V and 9 bases for J; bases not matched to a gene: 4. CDR3 nucleotide sequence: TGCGCCAGCAGCCAAGTGGGGACAGGGGGCAGTTCACCCCTCCACTTT. Encoded protein: CASSQVGTGGSSPLHF.